These T cell receptor beta chains were read from a single sample in a study of T cell responses to AZD1222 COVID-19 vaccine. Sequencing was performed with immunoSEQ multiplex PCR; in TCRdb, only in-frame clones are kept and a portion is missing. The table has about 130,000 clones, about nine tenths seen once. Sequencing was performed on peripheral blood, taken on day 0 of AZD1222 vaccination. The receptors were gathered from an adult in good health. Both conserved end residues are part of each CDR3. D genes are given only for firm matches. Not all rows give a size; the values are once, few, many and, for expanded clones, a class.

TRBV5-6	NA	TRBJ1-6	NA	CASRTMEPNSPLHF	TGTGCCAGCAGAACAATGGAGCCAAATTCACCCCTCCACTTT
TRBV19	TRBD1	TRBJ2-3	once	CASSYRDRTSTDTQYF	TGTGCCAGTAGCTACCGGGACAGGACAAGCACAGATACGCAGTATTTT
TRBV7-2	TRBD1	TRBJ2-5	NA	CASSLVPDRGETQYF	TGTGCCAGCAGCTTAGTCCCGGACAGGGGCGAGACCCAGTACTTC
TRBV19	TRBD1	TRBJ1-2	NA	CASSNDGRGYGYTF	TGTGCCAGTAGTAACGACGGCAGGGGGTATGGCTACACCTTC
TRBV18	TRBD1	TRBJ1-5	NA	CASSPSQGAFVQPQHF	TGTGCCAGCTCACCATCCCAGGGGGCCTTCGTACAGCCCCAGCATTTT
TRBV30	TRBD1	TRBJ1-4	NA	CAWSVGQPNEKLFF	TGTGCCTGGAGTGTGGGACAGCCTAATGAAAAACTGTTTTTT
TRBV10-3	NA	TRBJ1-1	NA	CAISGGANTEAFF	TGTGCCATCAGTGGGGGTGCAAACACTGAAGCTTTCTTT
TRBV19	NA	TRBJ2-5	NA	CASSIRRGPTETQYF	TGTGCCAGTAGTATCCGACGGGGGCCCACCGAGACCCAGTACTTC
TRBV10-2	NA	TRBJ2-7	NA	CASSGRTASSYEQYF	TGCGCCAGCAGTGGTCGGACGGCTAGCTCCTACGAGCAGTACTTC
TRBV7-2	TRBD2	TRBJ2-1	NA	CASSFGLAGYNEQFF	TGTGCCAGCAGCTTTGGGCTAGCGGGGTACAATGAGCAGTTCTTC
TRBV6-5	NA	TRBJ1-6	NA	CASSLSRNSPLHF	TGTGCCAGCAGTCTCTCGAGGAATTCACCCCTCCACTTT
TRBV7-9	NA	TRBJ2-1	once	CASSFRDNEQFF	TGTGCCAGCAGCTTTAGAGACAATGAGCAGTTCTTC
TRBV27	TRBD2	TRBJ2-1	NA	CASSLSPTSGRGSYNEQFF	TGTGCCAGCAGTTTATCGCCGACTAGCGGGAGGGGATCCTACAATGAGCAGTTCTTC
TRBV7-9	NA	TRBJ1-2	NA	CASRQTQGRYTF	TGTGCCAGCAGGCAAACGCAGGGGCGCTACACCTTC
TRBV7-2	TRBD2	TRBJ2-3	NA	CASSPNVAGGTDTQYF	TGTGCCAGCAGCCCGAATGTAGCGGGGGGCACAGATACGCAGTATTTT
TRBV12-3/TRBV12-4	NA	TRBJ1-5	once	CASSPDMQPQHF	TGTGCCAGCAGTCCGGACATGCAGCCCCAGCATTTT